A single sample gave rise to the 13 T cell receptor beta chains below, sequenced in a study of breast tumors, draining lymph nodes, adjacent tissues (dated by TCRdb to about 2016). The lymph node samples were taken from the axillary draining lymph nodes of breast cancer patients. The receptor library was made with multiplex PCR. The sample was run on an Illumina HiSeq 2000. TCRdb redid the processing of the public reads, applying fastp at Q25 and MiXCR, and retained in-frame beta chains. Merged by CDR3 protein, the rows form single entries marked with the most common genes and DNA. The table for this sample lists some 150,000 distinct CDR3 sequences; approximately 20% of them were counted only once. The top ten clones comprise just over 2.5% of the sample. The sample consisted of axillary lymph node tissue. These receptors all stem from a female donor with breast cancer. Some clones in this sample may be carry-over from other donors' samples.

This clonotype has a count of ten or more. This chain joins TRBV11-2 and TRBJ1-2, with D possibly matching TRBD1 (6 bases). Looked up from germline, CDR1 is SGHAT and CDR2 is FQNNGV. V was clipped by 6 bases and J by 7 bases, with 21 bases between them. This CDR3 is 15 amino acids long. The CDR3 DNA reads TGTGCCAGCAGTCCTCCCGGGGGCCTGCGGGCTGGCTACACCTTC. Translated, it gives CASSPPGGLRAGYTF.

The table lists this clonotype with many counts. This chain uses TRBV4-3 with TRBJ2-7; D perhaps matches TRBD1 (5 bases). V was cut by 0 bases and J by 0 bases, with 9 bases left in between. The CDR3 spans 15 residues. CDR1 is LGHNA and CDR2 is YSLEER in the germline V gene. The CDR3 DNA reads TGCGCCAGCAGCCAAGATACAGGAAGCTCCTACGAGCAGTACTTC. As protein: CASSQDTGSSYEQYF.

Note on this clonotype: A read error may be the cause here, since a much bigger clone is one base away. This chain joins TRBV6-1 and TRBJ2-5; TRBD1 agrees at 8 bases. Per germline, CDR1 MNHNS and CDR2 SASEGT. The CDR3 runs 15 residues. CDR3 sequence: CASSDARGREEAQYF. CDR3 nucleotides: TGTGCCAGCAGTGATGCCAGGGGGCGCGAAGAGGCCCAGTACTTC.

This clonotype appeared many times. The rearrangement uses TRBV19 and TRBJ2-3, with TRBD2 identical over 11 bases. Germline V CDR1 and CDR2: LNHDA, SQIVND (reference sequence). Germline trimming cut 1 base from V and 0 bases from J; bases unmatched to any gene: 3. This CDR3 is 17 amino acids long. DNA for the CDR3: TGTGCCAGTAGTATAGGTACTAGCGGGAGTAGCACAGATACGCAGTATTTT. This encodes CASSIGTSGSSTDTQYF.

This clonotype was recorded at least ten times. This chain joins TRBV14 and TRBJ2-7; D gene ambiguous. The CDR3 contains 14 residues. Trimming removed 0 bases from V and 5 bases from J, with 11 bases in between. CDR1 is SGHDN and CDR2 is FVKESK in the germline V gene. CDR3 nucleotide sequence: TGTGCCAGCAGCCAAGACCTCCTACCGAACGAGCAGTACTTC. Translation: CASSQDLLPNEQYF.

This clonotype was counted many times. The chain uses TRBV20-1 and TRBJ2-3; D uncertain. The germline gives CDR1 DFQATT, CDR2 SNEGSKA (reference sequence). The CDR3 runs 13 residues. Trimming left V 1 base short and J 4 bases short, with 9 bases between. The CDR3 DNA reads as TGCAGTGCTAGAGTCCGAGAGGCAGATACGCAGTATTTT. This encodes CSARVREADTQYF.

CDR3 sequence (DNA): TGTGCCAGCAGCTTGGCGCAGGGTCGGACCGGGGAGCTGTTTTTT. Protein product: CASSLAQGRTGELFF. This rearrangement joins TRBV5-4 to TRBJ2-2; D is possibly TRBD1 (5 bases). Trimming shortened V by 0 bases and J by 5 bases, and 11 bases separated the two germline ends. This CDR3 comprises 15 residues. CDR1 is SGHNT and CDR2 is YYREEE in the germline V gene (reference sequence). The variable domain in full, with the rest retrieved from reference TRBV5-4 and TRBJ2-2, is ETGVTQSPTHLIKTRGQQVTLRCSSQSGHNTVSWYQQALGQGPQFIFQYYREEENGRGNFPPRFSGLQFPNYSSELNVNALELDDSALYLCASSLAQGRTGELFFGEGSRLTVL.

This clonotype came up many times. V usage is TRBV11-2 and J usage is TRBJ2-1, with D hard to call. The V gene lost 0 bases and the J gene lost 8 bases, with 2 bases spanning the gap. This CDR3 comprises 11 residues. Germline CDR1 and CDR2: SGHAT and FQNNGV. CDR3 bases: TGTGCCAGCAGCTTAGAGCATGAGCAGTTCTTC. Protein sequence: CASSLEHEQFF.

This clonotype occurred many times. This sequence joins TRBV12-3 or TRBV12-4 and TRBJ2-1; TRBD2 matches 13 bases. The trim removed 6 bases at V and 4 bases at J, leaving 6 bases unmatched. This CDR3 is 16 amino acids long. This CDR3 reads CASRRTSGGVYNEQFF. For the CDR3, the DNA is TGTGCCAGCAGGCGGACTAGCGGGGGTGTTTACAATGAGCAGTTCTTC.

This clonotype was observed many times. The genes are TRBV12-3 or TRBV12-4 and TRBJ2-3; the match to TRBD2 covers 12 bases. CDR3 size: 17 residues. V was pared by 5 bases and J by 1 base, with 7 bases of the junction left unmatched. As DNA, the CDR3 is TGTGCCAGCAGTCACCGGGCTAGCGGGAGGGGCACAGATACGCAGTATTTT. Its protein product is CASSHRASGRGTDTQYF.

This clonotype was observed at least ten times. The chain uses TRBV7-7 and TRBJ2-5, with no clear D. Germline CDR1 SSHAT, CDR2 FNYEAQ (reference sequence). Deletions cut 2 bases from V and 5 bases from J, with 18 bases between. This CDR3 has 16 residues. CDR3 DNA sequence: TGTGCCAGCAGCTTAAGCTCGGGTCAGGTGTTGGAGACCCAGTACTTC. Amino acids: CASSLSSGQVLETQYF.

This clonotype was counted at least ten times. This rearrangement joins TRBV10-2 to TRBJ2-2; D might be TRBD2 (5 bases). Trimming pared 3 bases from V and 5 bases from J, leaving 16 bases between. Per germline, CDR1 WSHSY and CDR2 SAAADI. This CDR3 has 16 amino acids. CDR3 sequence: CASSDLTGSSTGELFF. The CDR3 DNA follows: TGCGCCAGCAGTGACTTAACGGGATCGTCTACCGGGGAGCTGTTTTTT.

The chain has TRBV2 and TRBJ2-7, with 9 bases matching TRBD1. V gave up 7 bases and J gave up 0 bases; unmatched junction bases: 10. Germline V CDR1 and CDR2: SNHLY, FYNNEI. CDR3 length: 16 residues. The CDR3 region is CASNPGQGNYSYEQYF. The CDR3 nucleotides are TGTGCCAGCAACCCGGGACAGGGTAACTACTCCTACGAGCAGTACTTC. The full variable domain, rest sourced from reference TRBV2 and TRBJ2-7, is EPEVTQTPSHQVTQMGQEVILRCVPISNHLYFYWYRQILGQKVEFLVSFYNNEISEKSEIFDDQFSVERPDGSNFTLKIRSTKLEDSAMYFCASNPGQGNYSYEQYFGPGTRLTVT.